The rows below give T cell receptor beta chains drawn from one sample of a study of response to subunit inactivated influenza vaccine. TCRdb used MiXCR to reprocess the RT-PCR reads, holding one entry per CDR3 protein. The table records roughly 500,000 distinct CDR3 sequences, roughly 23% of them present only once. The sequences come from CD4+ T cells sorted from PBMCs, collected more than 4 days after vaccination. These receptors were taken from a man aged 50-60 years who received an inactivated influenza vaccine. Each CDR3 is given with its conserved first and last residue. Each record gives: clone size, V gene, D gene, J gene, CDR3 DNA, CDR3 protein. The D gene is left open where the match is weak. Expanded clones are given a class, and other clones once, few, many or no size at all.

>few|TRBV28|NA|TRBJ1-5
TGTGCCAGCAGTTTTTTAAGACAGATGGGCAATCAGCCCCAGCATTTT
CASSFLRQMGNQPQHF
>NA|TRBV5-1|NA|TRBJ2-7
TGCGCCAGCAGCTTGGACAGGGTCTCTGGGGAGCAGTACTTC
CASSLDRVSGEQYF
>few|TRBV5-1|NA|TRBJ1-1
TGCGCCAGCAGCCTCCCGACGGTGGACACTGAAGCTTTCTTT
CASSLPTVDTEAFF
>NA|TRBV29-1|NA|TRBJ1-2
TGCAGCGTTGGGGGGGAATGGGGCTACACCTTC
CSVGGEWGYTF
>NA|TRBV12-3/TRBV12-4|NA|TRBJ1-1
TGTGCCAGTAGCTGGGGGGAGGGGCCGTACACTGAAGCTTTCTTT
CASSWGEGPYTEAFF
>NA|TRBV15|TRBD1|TRBJ2-5
TGTGCCACCAGCAAAGACAGGGTTAAGACCCAGTACTTC
CATSKDRVKTQYF
>few|TRBV29-1|NA|TRBJ2-1
TGCAGCGTTGAACGGAGCTACAATGAGCAGTTCTTC
CSVERSYNEQFF
>NA|TRBV20-1|TRBD2|TRBJ2-7
TGCAGTGCTTACTCCGGGACTAGCGGGAGGTCCTACGAGCAGTACTTC
CSAYSGTSGRSYEQYF
>NA|TRBV5-6|NA|TRBJ1-5
TGTGCCAGCAGCTTTAGGCGGGGAGGGCAGGACGGTTGGCCCCAGCATTTT
CASSFRRGGQDGWPQHF
>NA|TRBV7-2|NA|TRBJ2-3
TGTGCCAGCAGCTTAAAAGAAGGCAGGGGTATTGATACGCAGTATTTT
CASSLKEGRGIDTQYF
>NA|TRBV15|NA|TRBJ2-3
TGTGCCACCAGCAGAGCAGAGACAGATACGCAGTATTTT
CATSRAETDTQYF
>many|TRBV10-1|NA|TRBJ2-5
TGCGCCAGCAGTGAAGCCGTCCAAGGGACCCAGTACTTC
CASSEAVQGTQYF
>NA|TRBV7-2|NA|TRBJ1-4
TGTGCCAGCAGCTTTGCAACTAATGAAAAACTGTTTTTT
CASSFATNEKLFF
>NA|TRBV9|NA|TRBJ2-3
TGTGCCAGCAGCGTAGACCCCTCAGCAGATACGCAGTATTTT
CASSVDPSADTQYF
>few|TRBV20-1|TRBD2|TRBJ2-7
TGCAGTGCTAGACGGCTAGCGGGACCCTACGAGCAGTACTTC
CSARRLAGPYEQYF
>few|TRBV6-6|NA|TRBJ1-5
TGTGCCAGCAGTTATCGACAGGATCAGCCCCAGCATTTT
CASSYRQDQPQHF
>few|TRBV12-3/TRBV12-4|NA|TRBJ2-1
TGTGCCAGCAGTTTAGACCAGGGGAATGAGCAGTTCTTC
CASSLDQGNEQFF
>NA|TRBV7-2|NA|TRBJ2-1
TGTGCCAGCAGCCACTACTTTGAGCAGTTCTTC
CASSHYFEQFF
>NA|TRBV20-1|TRBD1|TRBJ1-4
TGCAGTGCTAGAGACAGGGGGTCATATAATGAAAAACTGTTTTTT
CSARDRGSYNEKLFF
>few|TRBV7-9|TRBD2|TRBJ2-2
TGTGCCCTCCCTAGCGGGCCTAGCGGGAGGCCCGGGGAGCTGTTTTTT
CALPSGPSGRPGELFF
>NA|TRBV5-1|TRBD2|TRBJ2-7
TGCGCCAGCACGTCCCCGTACCCTGGGACTAACTACTACGAGCAGTACTTC
CASTSPYPGTNYYEQYF
>NA|TRBV2|TRBD1|TRBJ1-6
TGTGCCGCCCGGAGCGGGACAGTCAATTCACCCCTCCACTTT
CAARSGTVNSPLHF
>NA|TRBV30|TRBD2|TRBJ2-1
TGTGCCTGCCCGGGACTAGCGGGAGTCTATGAGCAGTTCTTC
CACPGLAGVYEQFF
>few|TRBV6-5|NA|TRBJ2-5
TGTGCCAGCAGGGGACTTGGTCCCCAGTACTTC
CASRGLGPQYF
>NA|TRBV6-2/TRBV6-3|NA|TRBJ1-6
TGTGCCAGCAGTACCCTCGAGAATTCACCCCTCCACTTT
CASSTLENSPLHF
>NA|TRBV20-1|NA|TRBJ2-2
TGCAGTGCCACGCCGCGGGGCATGTCGGGCACCGGGGAGCTGTTTTTT
CSATPRGMSGTGELFF